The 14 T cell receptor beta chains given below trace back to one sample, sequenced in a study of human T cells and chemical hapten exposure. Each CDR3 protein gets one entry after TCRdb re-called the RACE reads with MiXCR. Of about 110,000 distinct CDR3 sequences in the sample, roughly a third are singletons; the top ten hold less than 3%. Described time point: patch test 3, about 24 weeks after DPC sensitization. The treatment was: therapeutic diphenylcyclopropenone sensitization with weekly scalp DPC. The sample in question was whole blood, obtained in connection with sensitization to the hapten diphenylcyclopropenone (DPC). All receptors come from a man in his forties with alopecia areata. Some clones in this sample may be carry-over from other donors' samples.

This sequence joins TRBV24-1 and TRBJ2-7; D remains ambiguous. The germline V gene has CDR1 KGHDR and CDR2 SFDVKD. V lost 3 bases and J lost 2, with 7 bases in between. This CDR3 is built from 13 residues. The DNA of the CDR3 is TGTGCCACCAGTGATGGGCAACCCTACGAGCAGTACGTC. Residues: CATSDGQPYEQYV.

Written as DNA, the CDR3 is TGCGCCAGCAGCTTTAATGGACAGGGGAAACCGAACACCGGGGAGCTGTTTTTT. Translated: CASSFNGQGKPNTGELFF. The chain employs TRBV5-1 and TRBJ2-2, with TRBD1 identical over 9 bases. This CDR3 has 18 amino acids. Losses at the gene ends were 2 bases for V and 0 bases for J; bases not matched to a gene: 8. Per germline, CDR1 SGHRS and CDR2 YFSETQ.

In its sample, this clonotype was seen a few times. The CDR3 here is CASSQPPGYAEAFF. CDR3 DNA: TGTGCCAGCAGCCAACCTCCCGGTTACGCTGAAGCTTTCTTT. The chain uses TRBV14 and TRBJ1-1; D gene ambiguous. Germline CDR1 SGHDN, CDR2 FVKESK. The V end was cut by 2 bases, the J end by 6 bases, with 13 bases between. The CDR3 length is 14 residues.

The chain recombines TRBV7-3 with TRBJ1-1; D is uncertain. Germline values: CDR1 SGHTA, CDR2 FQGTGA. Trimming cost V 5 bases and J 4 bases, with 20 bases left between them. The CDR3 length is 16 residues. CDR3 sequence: CASSRIHLGRPTEAFF. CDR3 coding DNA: TGTGCCAGCAGCCGAATCCACTTAGGGAGACCCACTGAAGCTTTCTTT.

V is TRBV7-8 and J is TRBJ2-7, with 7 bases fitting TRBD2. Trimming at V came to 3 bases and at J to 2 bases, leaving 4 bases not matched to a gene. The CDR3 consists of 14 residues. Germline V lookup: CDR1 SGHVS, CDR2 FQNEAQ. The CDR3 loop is CASSLGGSAYEQYV. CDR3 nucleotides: TGTGCCAGCAGCTTGGGAGGGTCAGCCTACGAGCAGTACGTC.

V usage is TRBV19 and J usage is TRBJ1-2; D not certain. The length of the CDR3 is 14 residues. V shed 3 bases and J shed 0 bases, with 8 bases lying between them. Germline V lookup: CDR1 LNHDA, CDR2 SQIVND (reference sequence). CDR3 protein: CASSISPTNYGYTF. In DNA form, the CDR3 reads TGTGCCAGTAGTATCTCGCCCACTAACTATGGCTACACCTTC.

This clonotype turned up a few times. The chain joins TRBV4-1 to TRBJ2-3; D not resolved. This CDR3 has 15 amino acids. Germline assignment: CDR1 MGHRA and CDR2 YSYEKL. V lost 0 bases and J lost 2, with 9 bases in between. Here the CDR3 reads CASSQEARYTDTQYF. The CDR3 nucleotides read TGCGCCAGCAGCCAAGAGGCCAGGTACACAGATACGCAGTATTTT.

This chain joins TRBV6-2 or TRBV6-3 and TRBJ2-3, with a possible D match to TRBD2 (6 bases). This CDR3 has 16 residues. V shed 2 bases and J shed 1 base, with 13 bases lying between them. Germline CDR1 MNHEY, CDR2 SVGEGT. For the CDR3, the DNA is TGTGCCAGCAGTTACCCGGGGCGCGGGGGCACAGATACGCAGTATTTT. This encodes CASSYPGRGGTDTQYF.

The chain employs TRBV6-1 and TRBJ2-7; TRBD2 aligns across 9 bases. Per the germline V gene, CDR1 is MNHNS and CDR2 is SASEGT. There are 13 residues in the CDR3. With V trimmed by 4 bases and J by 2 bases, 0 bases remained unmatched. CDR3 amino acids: CASSASGTYEQYV. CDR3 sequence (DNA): TGTGCCAGCAGTGCTAGCGGGACCTACGAGCAGTACGTC.

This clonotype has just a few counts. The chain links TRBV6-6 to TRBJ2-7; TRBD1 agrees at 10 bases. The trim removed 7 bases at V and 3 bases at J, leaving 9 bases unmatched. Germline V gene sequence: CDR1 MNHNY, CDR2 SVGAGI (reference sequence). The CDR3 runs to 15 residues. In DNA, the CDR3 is TGTGCCAGCACCCCCCGGGACAGGGGCGGCTACGAGCAGTACTTC. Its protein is CASTPRDRGGYEQYF.

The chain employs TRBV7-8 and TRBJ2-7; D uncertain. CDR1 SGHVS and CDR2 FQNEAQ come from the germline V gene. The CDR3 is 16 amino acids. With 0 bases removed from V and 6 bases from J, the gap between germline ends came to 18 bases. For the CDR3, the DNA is TGTGCCAGCAGCTTAGCAGGCCCGGGCCAGCCCCTCGAGCAGTACTTC. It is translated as CASSLAGPGQPLEQYF.

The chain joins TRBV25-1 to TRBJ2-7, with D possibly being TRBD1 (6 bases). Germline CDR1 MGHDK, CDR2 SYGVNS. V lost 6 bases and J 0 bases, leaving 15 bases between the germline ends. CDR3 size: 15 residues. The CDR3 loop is CASRSAGTSSYEQYF. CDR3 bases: TGTGCCAGCAGGTCCGCCGGGACAAGCTCCTACGAGCAGTACTTC.

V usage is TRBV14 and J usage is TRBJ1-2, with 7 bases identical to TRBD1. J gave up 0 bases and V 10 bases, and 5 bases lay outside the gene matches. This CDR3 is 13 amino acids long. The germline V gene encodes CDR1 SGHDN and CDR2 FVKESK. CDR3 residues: CATRDSANYGYTF. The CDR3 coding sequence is TGTGCCACCAGGGACAGCGCTAACTATGGCTACACCTTC.

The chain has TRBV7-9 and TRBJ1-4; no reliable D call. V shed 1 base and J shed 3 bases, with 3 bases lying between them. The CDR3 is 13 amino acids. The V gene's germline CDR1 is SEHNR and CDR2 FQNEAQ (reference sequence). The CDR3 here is CASSLEANEKLFF. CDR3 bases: TGTGCCAGCAGCTTAGAGGCTAATGAAAAACTGTTTTTT.